These 29 T cell receptor beta chains were all obtained from the same sample, sequenced in a study of cytomegalovirus exposure and HLA in healthy donors (dated by TCRdb to the late 2010s). The method was the immunoSEQ multiplex PCR assay. For the multiplex PCR, a mixture combining 60 forward primers for TCR Vbeta segments and 13 reverse primers for TCR Jbeta segments was used. TCRdb provides this immuneACCESS table in a form limited to in-frame rearrangements. Some clones are lacking; in checked studies, under half of them reflect an unresolved V gene, and why the rest are absent is not known. The sample table holds about 130,000 clones, of which 55% to 75% were seen once. The ten largest account for approximately 1.5% of the sample. Sequenced material: PBMCs. Receptors originate from a man in his thirties or forties in good health and CMV-seropositive.

This chain joins TRBV4-3 and TRBJ2-7; TRBD2 matches at 11 bases. Unmatched junction bases numbered 5, after V lost 2 bases and J lost 5 bases. This CDR3 is 15 amino acids long. The germline V gene encodes CDR1 LGHNA and CDR2 YSLEER. CDR3 region: CASSQRSGRGNEQYF. In nucleotides, the CDR3 is TGCGCCAGCAGCCAACGTAGCGGGAGGGGAAACGAGCAGTACTTC.

The chain links TRBV29-1 to TRBJ2-2; possible D gene TRBD1, 5 bases. CDR3 length: 14 amino acids. Germline V gene data show CDR1 as SQVTM and CDR2 as ANQGSEA. Trimming left V 6 bases short and J 4 bases short, with 15 bases between. CDR3 region: CSVGLTESTGELFF. CDR3 nucleotides: TGCAGCGTGGGGCTGACAGAGAGCACCGGGGAGCTGTTTTTT.

The J gene is TRBJ2-7, the V gene TRBV9; weak D call: TRBD2 (6 bases). There are 14 residues in the CDR3. Looked up from germline, CDR1 is SGDLS and CDR2 is YYNGEE. The V end was cut by 0 bases, the J end by 7 bases, with 14 bases between. In nucleotides, the CDR3 is TGTGCCAGCAGCGTAGGCGGGGAAGGGAGGGAGCAGTACTTC. This sequence encodes CASSVGGEGREQYF.

The chain uses TRBV11-2 and TRBJ2-5, with TRBD2 as a possible D gene (5 bases). The V end lost 1 base, the J end lost 5 bases, and 11 bases lay between the germline ends. The CDR3 consists of 14 residues. Germline CDR1 and CDR2: SGHAT and FQNNGV. CDR3 sequence: CASSLVGRGETQYF. The CDR3 DNA is TGTGCCAGCAGCTTAGTGGGAAGAGGGGAGACCCAGTACTTC.

The chain uses TRBV9 and TRBJ1-1; weak D call: TRBD1 (6 bases). Trimming took 2 bases from V and 0 from J, leaving 8 bases between them. The germline CDR1 and CDR2 sequences are SGDLS and YYNGEE. The CDR3 consists of 14 residues. The CDR3 bases are TGTGCCAGCAGCGTGGGACATCTGAACACTGAAGCTTTCTTT. Protein sequence: CASSVGHLNTEAFF.

The CDR3 DNA reads TGTGCCAGCAGTGGGGGACAGGGAGGCGCTGAAGCTTTCTTT. Protein: CASSGGQGGAEAFF. The chain joins TRBV6-1 to TRBJ1-1, with 9 bases lining up with TRBD1. The CDR3 loop spans 14 amino acids. Germline V gives CDR1 MNHNS, CDR2 SASEGT. V shed 4 bases and J 6 bases; nucleotides not matched to a gene: 6.

This clone appeared a single time. This chain joins TRBV18 and TRBJ2-7; 7 nucleotides align to TRBD2. J lost 1 base, V lost 1 base, and 13 bases had no gene match. The CDR3 contains 18 residues. In germline, CDR1 is KGHSH, CDR2 LQKENI. CDR3 coding DNA: TGTGCCAGCTCACCACTGTCGCCGGGGACTACCCTTTCCTACGAGCAGTACTTC. Encoded protein: CASSPLSPGTTLSYEQYF.

The CDR3 sequence is CASSPGLLSVGAWETQYF. CDR3 sequence (DNA): TGCGCCAGCAGCCCCGGACTACTATCAGTTGGGGCCTGGGAGACCCAGTACTTC. The chain employs TRBV5-1 and TRBJ2-5, with TRBD2 as a possible D gene (6 bases). V was shortened by 4 bases and J by 5 bases, with 27 bases between the two germline ends. Germline CDR1 reads SGHRS; CDR2 reads YFSETQ. This CDR3 has 18 amino acids.

Of note for this clone: The junction differs from germline at one of its ends, possibly a read error. V usage is TRBV30 and J usage is TRBJ1-4; D not resolved. The CDR3 totals 14 residues. CDR1 is GTSNPN and CDR2 is SVGIG in the germline V gene (reference sequence). The CDR3 nucleotides are TGTACCTGGAGTGTAACATCAAACCCCGAAAAACTGTTTTTT. It encodes CTWSVTSNPEKLFF.

This clone was counted a few times. The chain links TRBV27 to TRBJ2-7; D ambiguous. Germline V lookup: CDR1 MNHEY, CDR2 SMNVEV (reference sequence). V lost 2 bases and J 7 bases, leaving 12 bases between the germline ends. The CDR3 runs to 13 residues. The DNA for the CDR3 is TGTGCCAGCAGTTTAGGATTTCGGCGGGAGCAGTACTTC. Its translation is CASSLGFRREQYF.

CDR3 nucleotides: TGTGCCAGCTCGGGACTCCCCCCTACGAGGCAGTACTTC. Amino acids: CASSGLPPTRQYF. The V and J genes are TRBV28 and TRBJ2-7; a possible D gene is TRBD2 (6 bases). V was shortened by 8 bases and J by 9 bases, with 20 bases between the two germline ends. This CDR3 is 13 amino acids long. Germline assignment: CDR1 MDHEN and CDR2 SYDVKM.

The rearrangement links TRBV23-1 to TRBJ2-3, with TRBD2 identical over 9 bases. TRBV23-1 is labeled an ORF, and its function is uncertain. Trimming cost V 4 bases and J 5 bases; bases outside gene matches: 13. The length of the CDR3 is 17 residues. Here the CDR3 reads CASSRGKIAGARDTQYF. The CDR3 bases are TGCGCCAGCAGTCGTGGAAAGATAGCGGGAGCCAGAGATACGCAGTATTTT.

This chain uses TRBV11-2 with TRBJ1-2, with 9 bases aligning to TRBD1. The ends lost 4 bases at V and 2 bases at J; junction bases unmatched: 8. This CDR3 has 16 amino acids. Germline CDR1 reads SGHAT; CDR2 reads FQNNGV. Written as DNA, the CDR3 is TGTGCCAGCAGCTCCTGGGACAGGGTTGTCAACTATGGCTACACCTTC. This gives the protein CASSSWDRVVNYGYTF.

The chain combines TRBV2 with TRBJ2-7, with 9 nucleotides matching TRBD1. CDR1 is SNHLY, CDR2 FYNNEI, per germline. Losses at the gene ends were 6 bases for V and 9 bases for J; bases not matched to a gene: 9. The CDR3 runs to 13 residues. The CDR3 bases are TGTGCCAGCAGGGAGGTCCCGGGACAGGGGCAGTACTTC. This sequence encodes CASREVPGQGQYF.

This chain links TRBV5-1 with TRBJ2-5; TRBD1 might be the D (6 bases). The germline V and J ends were trimmed by 0 bases and 1 base, with 10 bases remaining between them. CDR3 size: 15 residues. Germline-derived CDR1 and CDR2 are SGHRS and YFSETQ. The CDR3: CASSLERQVQETQYF. CDR3 nucleotide sequence: TGCGCCAGCAGCTTGGAAAGACAGGTCCAAGAGACCCAGTACTTC.

The chain carries TRBV29-1 and TRBJ2-3, with D tentatively TRBD2 (6 bases). Trimming left V 6 bases short and J 0 bases short, with 13 bases between. The CDR3 sequence is 14 residues long. Germline CDR1 and CDR2: SQVTM and ANQGSEA. CDR3 bases: TGCAGCGTCCGTTTGGGGAGGAGCACAGATACGCAGTATTTT. As protein: CSVRLGRSTDTQYF.

This chain connects TRBV7-2 to TRBJ2-7; 11 nucleotides align to TRBD1. The CDR3 has 14 amino acids. CDR1 and CDR2 (germline): SGHTA, FQGNSA. The V segment lost 8 bases and the J segment 11 bases; nucleotides outside the gene matches: 14. Here the CDR3 DNA reads TGTGCCAGCCGCCCCCGAGGGCCGGGACAGGGGGAGTACTTC. The encoded protein is CASRPRGPGQGEYF.

The chain carries TRBV6-4 and TRBJ2-1; D perhaps matches TRBD2 (6 bases). V shed 7 bases and J shed 8 bases, with 15 bases lying between them. The CDR3 is 13 residues long. Germline V CDR1 and CDR2: MRHNA, SNTAGT. The DNA of the CDR3 is TGTGCCAGCAACAGGAGGGCCAAGGATGAGCAGTTCTTC. Translating it yields CASNRRAKDEQFF.

This clone was found a few times. The gene calls are TRBV4-1 and TRBJ1-5; a weak D match, TRBD1 (5 bases). Trimming removed 5 bases at V and 0 bases at J, with 17 bases between. The CDR3 extends over 17 amino acids. In germline, CDR1 is MGHRA, CDR2 YSYEKL. The CDR3 DNA follows: TGCGCCAGCAGCGTCGGAAGGACATACCTTAGCAATCAGCCCCAGCATTTT. Translation gives CASSVGRTYLSNQPQHF.

This chain links TRBV6-5 with TRBJ2-5; a weak D match, TRBD2 (5 bases). The CDR3 spans 14 residues. CDR1 is MNHEY, CDR2 SVGAGI, per germline. The germline V and J ends were trimmed by 2 bases and 1 base, with 8 bases remaining between them. The CDR3 DNA follows: TGTGCCAGCAGTTACCCGGGATCCCAAGAGACCCAGTACTTC. Its protein is CASSYPGSQETQYF.

The chain links TRBV15 to TRBJ1-4; the match to TRBD1 covers 7 bases. With 10 bases clipped from V and 5 bases from J, the junction kept 10 bases outside the gene matches. The germline gives CDR1 LNHNV, CDR2 YYDKDF (reference sequence). The CDR3 has 14 amino acids. Written as DNA, the CDR3 is TGTGCCAGCGGAAAGGACAGGACAAATGAAAAACTGTTTTTT. Its protein is CASGKDRTNEKLFF.

The rearrangement uses TRBV5-8 and TRBJ2-4, with 8 nucleotides matching TRBD1. The CDR3 loop spans 14 amino acids. The germline CDR1 and CDR2 sequences are SGHTS and YDEGEE. V lost 5 bases and J lost 5; bases outside the gene matches: 6. Written as DNA, the CDR3 is TGTGCCAGCAGTCTCGACAGGGGACAAAACATTCAGTACTTC. This codes for CASSLDRGQNIQYF.

The chain links TRBV25-1 to TRBJ2-1, with TRBD1 matching over 7 bases. V dropped 1 base and J dropped 9; count of bases not matched to a gene: 6. CDR1 and CDR2 (germline): MGHDK, SYGVNS. The CDR3 runs to 14 residues. The CDR3 protein is CASSELRGQVEQFF. CDR3 bases: TGTGCCAGCAGTGAATTGAGGGGGCAGGTTGAGCAGTTCTTC.

This rearrangement joins TRBV5-1 to TRBJ2-3, with D unresolved. Germline V gives CDR1 SGHRS, CDR2 YFSETQ. Trimming removed 0 bases at V and 3 bases at J, with 5 bases between. CDR3 size: 13 residues. The CDR3 protein is CASSLDSTDTQYF. CDR3 coding DNA: TGCGCCAGCAGCTTGGACTCTACAGATACGCAGTATTTT.

The gene calls are TRBV5-6 and TRBJ2-1, with a possible D match to TRBD2 (5 bases). The CDR3 contains 15 residues. V was pared by 1 base and J by 4 bases, with 12 bases between. Germline CDR1 and CDR2: SGHDT and YYEEEE. In DNA, the CDR3 is TGTGCCAGCAGCTTGCGACCAGCGGCTTACAATGAGCAGTTCTTC. Translated, it gives CASSLRPAAYNEQFF. Full variable domain (remainder filled in from reference TRBV5-6 and TRBJ2-1): DAGVTQSPTHLIKTRGQQVTLRCSPKSGHDTVSWYQQALGQGPQFIFQYYEEEERQRGNFPDRFSGHQFPNYSSELNVNALLLGDSALYLCASSLRPAAYNEQFFGPGTRLTVL.

The chain joins TRBV28 to TRBJ2-1, with a tentative D call TRBD1 (7 bases). CDR1 and CDR2 from the germline V gene are MDHEN and SYDVKM. The CDR3 is 15 amino acids. V was trimmed by 8 bases and J by 2 bases, leaving 16 bases between them. The CDR3 DNA reads as TGTGCCAGCTCAGGGGGGTGGGGGACCTACAATGAGCAGTTCTTC. It encodes CASSGGWGTYNEQFF.

This clone was counted once. The rearrangement joins TRBV7-2 to TRBJ1-5, with TRBD1 identical over 8 bases. Germline V lookup: CDR1 SGHTA, CDR2 FQGNSA. The ends lost 6 bases at V and 5 bases at J; junction bases unmatched: 6. The CDR3 totals 14 residues. CDR3 nucleotide sequence: TGTGCCAGCAGTTGGTCGGACAGGGATCAGCCCCAGCATTTT. Its protein is CASSWSDRDQPQHF.

The chain recombines TRBV21-1 with TRBJ1-3; TRBD1, the D gene given by the table, was not confirmed from the DNA. TRBV21-1 constitutes a pseudogene. This CDR3 spans 16 amino acids. CDR3 region: CASSKGGQSAGNTIYF. The CDR3 DNA is TGTGCCAGCAGCAAGGGGGGACAGTCAGCTGGAAACACCATATATTTT.

This sequence joins TRBV28 and TRBJ2-1; 7 positions match TRBD2. J gave up 15 bases and V 6 bases, and 14 bases lay outside the gene matches. Germline lookup yields CDR1 MDHEN and CDR2 SYDVKM. This CDR3 contains 13 residues. The CDR3: CASSLDGRLAPFF. DNA for the CDR3: TGTGCCAGCAGCCTCGACGGAAGACTAGCCCCGTTCTTC.